At least ten counts were recorded for the clone carrying this T cell receptor beta chain. Antigen specificity is unknown. The data belong to a study of T cells in Graves' hyperthyroidism and ophthalmopathy. Study results and limitations: Ophthalmopathy and stable hyperthyroidism were separated by a 13 V-J model. In the blood, most expanded thyroid clonotypes above 0.001 appeared as well.

Ophthalmopathy patients showed a Clinical Activity Score of at least 3, NOSPECS grade of at least 4 and duration under 3 months. Thyroid ultrasound, orbital computed tomography, clinical symptoms, and serum thyroxine and TRAb underpinned diagnoses. The ends were cut back, 3 bases at V and 0 bases at J, with 17 bases in the middle. The CDR3 totals 17 residues. Template material for amplifying TCR beta CDR3 regions consisted of RNA transcripts. The HTBI primer set served for first-round RT-PCR of the TCR CDR3. Using its own MiXCR run on the multiplex PCR reads, TCRdb lists one record per CDR3 protein. The sample holds more than 500,000 distinct CDR3 sequences, roughly 15% seen once.

The receptor was isolated from a woman younger than 45 with Graves' ophthalmopathy. Sequenced input: blood. The rearrangement links TRBV12-3 or TRBV12-4 to TRBJ1-1; D remains unclear. The DNA of the CDR3 is TGTGCCAGCAGTTTTAGTTTCGGACTGGGGATGAACACTGAAGCTTTCTTT. Translation: CASSFSFGLGMNTEAFF.